This T cell receptor beta chain emerged from a study of early T cells in non-severe SARS-CoV-2 infection. As for the study in general: Sequencing used unsorted whole-blood bulk RNA, so chains lack pairing. Study findings and constraints: Anti-spike CD8 responses were favored in VDJdb matching, and private and CD4 specificities were missed.

Per germline, CDR1 MGHRA and CDR2 YSYEKL. This CDR3 has 12 amino acids. V was pared by 2 bases and J by 5 bases, with 5 bases between. Unique molecular identifiers were affixed to single, distinct cDNA molecules. From the 5' RACE reads, TCRdb called clonotypes with MiXCR, one entry per CDR3 protein. Here the sample spans about 59,000 distinct CDR3 sequences, roughly an eighth being singletons. This clonotype was counted between two and nine times. The antigen is undetermined. Sequences were derived from whole blood, sampled at baseline. The chain uses TRBV4-1 and TRBJ2-3; no clear D gene. The receptor was isolated from an adult who was a healthcare worker with PCR-confirmed SARS-CoV-2 infection or an uninfected control (not recorded which). This chain's CDR3 is CASSQLGDTQYF. CDR3 DNA: TGCGCCAGCAGCCAACTTGGAGATACGCAGTATTTT.